One sample yielded the 11 T cell receptor beta chains listed below, sequenced in a study of CD8+ T cells in alopecia areata. Extraction and reverse transcription of RNA yielded cDNA as the sequencing template. Measured with immunoSEQ multiplex PCR; TCRdb has only the in-frame clones, and not every one. This sample has some 100,000 clones, with around two fifths found just once. Sequencing input: CD4+ T cells sorted from blood. These receptors were collected from a human donor with alopecia areata.

This clone has only a few counts. The chain employs TRBV29-1 and TRBJ2-1, with a possible D match to TRBD1 (5 bases). Germline CDR1 is SQVTM and CDR2 is ANQGSEA. This CDR3 is 12 amino acids long. The V and J ends lost 1 base and 8 bases respectively, with 9 bases between them. The CDR3 DNA reads as TGCAGCGTTGAAGGAGCCAGGGATGAGCAGTTCTTC. Amino acid sequence: CSVEGARDEQFF.

The V call is TRBV20-1, the J call TRBJ2-1; D remains unclear. The germline V and J ends were trimmed by 0 bases and 3 bases, with 0 bases remaining between them. This CDR3 contains 11 residues. The germline gives CDR1 DFQATT, CDR2 SNEGSKA (reference sequence). CDR3 bases: TGCAGTGCTAGAGACTACAATGAGCAGTTCTTC. It encodes CSARDYNEQFF.

Only a few counts were recorded for this clone. The V gene is TRBV27, the J gene TRBJ2-1; D perhaps matches TRBD2 (5 bases). The germline V gene has CDR1 MNHEY and CDR2 SMNVEV (reference sequence). Trimming shortened V by 3 bases and J by 11 bases, and 11 bases separated the two germline ends. The CDR3 totals 12 residues. The DNA of the CDR3 is TGTGCCAGCAGTTTCCCCGGCGGGCAGCAGTTCTTC. It translates to CASSFPGGQQFF.

The rearrangement uses TRBV9 and TRBJ2-3; no clear D. CDR3 length: 11 residues. The V and J ends lost 3 bases and 3 bases respectively, with 2 bases between them. Germline V CDR1 and CDR2: SGDLS, YYNGEE. The CDR3 loop is CASSETDTQYF. The DNA of the CDR3 is TGTGCCAGCAGCGAAACAGATACGCAGTATTTT. The full variable domain, its missing parts supplied by reference TRBV9 and TRBJ2-3, is DSGVTQTPKHLITATGQRVTLRCSPRSGDLSVYWYQQSLDQGLQFLIQYYNGEERAKGNILERFSAQQFPDLHSELNLSSLELGDSALYFCASSETDTQYFGPGTRLTVL.

The chain carries TRBV11-2 and TRBJ2-6, with D unresolved. The germline V and J ends were trimmed by 3 bases and 4 bases, with 7 bases remaining between them. Per the germline V gene, CDR1 is SGHAT and CDR2 is FQNNGV. CDR3 size: 14 residues. The CDR3 loop reads CASSFNRGANVLTF. The CDR3, as DNA: TGTGCCAGCAGCTTTAACCGGGGGGCCAACGTCCTGACTTTC.

The CDR3 DNA is TGCGCCAGCAGCAAAGGGACAGAGAACACCGGGGAGCTGTTTTTT. Encoded protein: CASSKGTENTGELFF. This sequence joins TRBV5-1 and TRBJ2-2, with 7 bases matching TRBD1. Trimming at V came to 4 bases and at J to 1 base, leaving 4 bases not matched to a gene. The CDR3 extends over 15 amino acids. In germline, CDR1 is SGHRS, CDR2 YFSETQ.

The V call is TRBV29-1, the J call TRBJ2-3; D not certain. The germline V and J ends were trimmed by 7 bases and 0 bases, with 5 bases remaining between them. The CDR3 is 11 residues long. CDR1 is SQVTM, CDR2 ANQGSEA, per germline. The CDR3 DNA reads as TGCAGCGCTGACAGCACAGATACGCAGTATTTT. Amino acid sequence: CSADSTDTQYF.

This clone appeared a single time. V is TRBV7-3 and J is TRBJ2-1; 11 nucleotides align to TRBD2. CDR1 and CDR2 from the germline V gene are SGHTA and FQGTGA. The CDR3 loop spans 16 amino acids. The ends lost 4 bases at V and 9 bases at J; junction bases unmatched: 11. In nucleotides, the CDR3 is TGTGCCAGCAGCTCCCAGTCACTAGCGGGAGTGGCTGAGCAGTTCTTC. It translates to CASSSQSLAGVAEQFF.

Only a few counts were recorded for this clone. This chain connects TRBV2 to TRBJ1-5; D gene ambiguous. The CDR3 has 14 residues. The germline CDR1 and CDR2 sequences are SNHLY and FYNNEI. V gave up 5 bases and J gave up 0 bases, with 8 bases separating them. CDR3 protein: CASSPTSSNQPQHF. The CDR3 DNA reads TGTGCCAGCAGTCCAACAAGTAGCAATCAGCCCCAGCATTTT.

The chain combines TRBV5-6 with TRBJ1-5; D is ambiguous. The CDR3 consists of 12 residues. Germline V gene lookup returns CDR1 SGHDT and CDR2 YYEEEE. V was shortened by 3 bases and J by 8 bases, with 9 bases between the two germline ends. For the CDR3, the DNA is TGTGCCAGCAGCTCCCTTGGGAAGCCCCAGCATTTT. The encoded protein is CASSSLGKPQHF. Full variable domain (remainder filled in from reference TRBV5-6 and TRBJ1-5): DAGVTQSPTHLIKTRGQQVTLRCSPKSGHDTVSWYQQALGQGPQFIFQYYEEEERQRGNFPDRFSGHQFPNYSSELNVNALLLGDSALYLCASSSLGKPQHFGDGTRLSIL.

The V and J genes are TRBV7-2 and TRBJ2-3, with 9 bases identical to TRBD1. Germline CDR1 reads SGHTA; CDR2 reads FQGNSA. CDR3 size: 14 residues. V dropped 4 bases and J dropped 2; count of bases not matched to a gene: 1. The CDR3 bases are TGTGCCAGCAGCTGGGACAGGGCCACAGATACGCAGTATTTT. Translating it yields CASSWDRATDTQYF.